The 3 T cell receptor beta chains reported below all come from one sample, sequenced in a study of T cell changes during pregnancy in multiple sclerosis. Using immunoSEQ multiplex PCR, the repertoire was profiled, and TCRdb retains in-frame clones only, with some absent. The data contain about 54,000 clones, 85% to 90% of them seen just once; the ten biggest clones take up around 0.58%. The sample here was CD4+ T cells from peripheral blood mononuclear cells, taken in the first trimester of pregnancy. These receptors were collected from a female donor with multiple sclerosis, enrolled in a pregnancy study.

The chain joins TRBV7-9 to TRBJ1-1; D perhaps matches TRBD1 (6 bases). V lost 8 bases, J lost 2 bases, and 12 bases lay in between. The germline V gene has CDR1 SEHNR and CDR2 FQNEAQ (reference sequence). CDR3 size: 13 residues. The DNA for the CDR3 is TGTGCCAGCGGACAACAGGGAAACACTGAAGCTTTCTTT. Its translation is CASGQQGNTEAFF.

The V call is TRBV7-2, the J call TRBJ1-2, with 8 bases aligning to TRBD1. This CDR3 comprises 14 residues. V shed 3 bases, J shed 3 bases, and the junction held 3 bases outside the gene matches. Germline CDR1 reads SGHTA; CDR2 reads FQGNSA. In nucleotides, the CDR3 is TGTGCCAGCAGCTTCCAGGGGGCCTACTATGGCTACACCTTC. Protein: CASSFQGAYYGYTF.

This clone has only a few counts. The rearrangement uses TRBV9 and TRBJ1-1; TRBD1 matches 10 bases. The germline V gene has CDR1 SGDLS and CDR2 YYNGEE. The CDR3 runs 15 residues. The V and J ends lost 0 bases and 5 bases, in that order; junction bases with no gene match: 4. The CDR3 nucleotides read TGTGCCAGCAGCGTAGGACAGGGGGCAGGAACTGAAGCTTTCTTT. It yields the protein CASSVGQGAGTEAFF.